One and the same sample provided the 2 T cell receptor beta chains below, sequenced in a study of PD-L1 blockade in urothelial cancer. Sequencing was performed with immunoSEQ multiplex PCR; in TCRdb, only in-frame clones are kept and a portion is missing. The sample holds some 51,000 clones, approximately 84% seen once. This specimen was PBMCs, taken around atezolizumab (anti-PD-L1) treatment. All receptors come from a man aged 55 to 69 with urothelial cancer.

V usage is TRBV19 and J usage is TRBJ1-5, with no clear D. The germline V gene encodes CDR1 LNHDA and CDR2 SQIVND (reference sequence). Trimming shortened V by 9 bases and J by 0 bases, and 12 bases separated the two germline ends. The CDR3 is made up of 14 amino acids. The CDR3 spells CASLSVYSNQPQHF. Written as DNA, the CDR3 is TGTGCCAGCCTCTCCGTCTATAGCAATCAGCCCCAGCATTTT. Full variable domain (outside the CDR3, taken from reference TRBV19 and TRBJ1-5): DGGITQSPKYLFRKEGQNVTLSCEQNLNHDAMYWYRQDPGQGLRLIYYSQIVNDFQKGDIAEGYSVSREKKESFPLTVTSAQKNPTAFYLCASLSVYSNQPQHFGDGTRLSIL.

This chain uses TRBV20-1 with TRBJ1-6; D unresolved. The CDR3 consists of 10 residues. V was pared by 5 bases and J by 13 bases, with 9 bases between. Per the germline V gene, CDR1 is DFQATT and CDR2 is SNEGSKA (reference sequence). CDR3 nucleotides: TGCAGTGCTGGGCCCCTCCCCCTCCACTTT. Protein product: CSAGPLPLHF.